This TCR beta chain was sequenced in a study of T cell responses to AZD1222 COVID-19 vaccine. V lost 3 bases and J 11 bases, leaving 16 bases between the germline ends. Germline loops: CDR1 LGHDT, CDR2 YNNKEL (reference sequence). CDR3 size: 13 residues. A word on this clone: The antigen is unknown.

Profiling relied on immunoSEQ multiplex PCR, and the TCRdb table lists in-frame clones only, not all of them. The data show 140,000 to 150,000 clones, with more than 80% seen just once and approximately 1.5% held by the top ten. Study results and caveats: Unmutated variant regions are reportedly targeted by nearly half of spike-specific TCRs. Among vaccine-associated CD4 TCRs, coverage spanned spike, with dominance at 160-218 and 743-854.

This chain joins TRBV3-1 (or the pseudogene TRBV3-2) and TRBJ1-1; D possibly corresponds to TRBD1 (6 bases). The receptor comes from an adult in good health. The sample consisted of peripheral blood, taken on day 0 of AZD1222 vaccination. The CDR3 spells CASSHLSDSGAFF. For the CDR3, the DNA is TGTGCCAGCAGCCATCTATCGGACAGTGGGGCTTTCTTT.